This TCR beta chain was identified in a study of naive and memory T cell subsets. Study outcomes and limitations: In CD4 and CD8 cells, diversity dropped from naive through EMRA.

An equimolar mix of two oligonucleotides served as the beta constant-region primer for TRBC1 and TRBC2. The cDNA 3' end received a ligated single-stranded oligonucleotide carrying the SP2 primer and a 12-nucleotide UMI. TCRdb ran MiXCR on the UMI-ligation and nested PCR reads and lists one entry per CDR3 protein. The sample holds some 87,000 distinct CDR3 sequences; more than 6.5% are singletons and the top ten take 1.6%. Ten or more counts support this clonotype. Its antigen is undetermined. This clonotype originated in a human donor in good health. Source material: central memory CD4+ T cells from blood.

CDR3 in amino acids: CASSLRRGQGATIYF. The CDR3 DNA is TGTGCCAGCAGCTTAAGGAGGGGACAGGGAGCGACCATATATTTT. The chain combines TRBV7-9 with TRBJ1-3; 9 bases are a match to TRBD1. With V trimmed by 2 bases and J by 10 bases, 9 bases remained unmatched. CDR3 length: 15 amino acids. Looked up from germline, CDR1 is SEHNR and CDR2 is FQNEAQ (reference sequence).